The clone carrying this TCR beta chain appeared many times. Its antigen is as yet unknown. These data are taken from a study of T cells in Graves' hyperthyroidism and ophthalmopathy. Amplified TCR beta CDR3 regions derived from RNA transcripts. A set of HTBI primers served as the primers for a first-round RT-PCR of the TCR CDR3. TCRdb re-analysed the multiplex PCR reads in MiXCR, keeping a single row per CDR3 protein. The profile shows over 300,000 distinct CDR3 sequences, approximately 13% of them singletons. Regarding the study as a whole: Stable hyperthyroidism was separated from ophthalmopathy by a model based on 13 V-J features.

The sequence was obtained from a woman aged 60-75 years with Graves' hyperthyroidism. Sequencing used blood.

The CDR3 DNA sequence: TGCGCCAGCAGCATAGGGACAGGCCCGCCGGAGACCCAGTACTTC. Translation gives CASSIGTGPPETQYF. The genes are TRBV5-1 and TRBJ2-5; 8 bases line up with TRBD1. The V gene's germline CDR1 is SGHRS and CDR2 YFSETQ. Trimming at V came to 4 bases and at J to 5 bases, leaving 10 bases not matched to a gene. The CDR3 contains 15 residues.